The present T cell receptor (beta chain) was sequenced within a study of beta chain features in type 1 diabetes. As to this clone: Its antigen remains unidentified.

The study reverse transcribed the entire isolated RNA, so it sequenced expressed TCRB transcripts. Generated by immunoSEQ multiplex PCR, the TCRdb table keeps only in-frame clones and is missing some. The data show just over 150,000 clones, roughly 11% seen once. The study, taken as a whole, reports: There was a moderate but significant shortening of TCRB CDR3s in all four CD4+ subsets of Type 1 diabetes patients. The cDNA sequencing approach could over-represent high-TCR-expressing cells.

V lost 8 bases to trimming and J lost 1 base, with 14 bases between them. The CDR3 totals 14 residues. CDR1 SNHLY and CDR2 FYNNEI come from the germline V gene. Using CD45RO/CCR7/CD25/CD127/CD95/CD27, CD4+ naive, central memory, regulatory and stem cell-like memory cells were sorted. The source of this sequence is a man between 18 and 35 years old in good health. The chain recombines TRBV2 with TRBJ2-5; D is ambiguous. Sequencing input: central memory CD4+ T cells from blood. The DNA of the CDR3 is TGTGCCAGCTGCTTCACCCCGGGCCAAGAGACCCAGTACTTC. Its protein product is CASCFTPGQETQYF.